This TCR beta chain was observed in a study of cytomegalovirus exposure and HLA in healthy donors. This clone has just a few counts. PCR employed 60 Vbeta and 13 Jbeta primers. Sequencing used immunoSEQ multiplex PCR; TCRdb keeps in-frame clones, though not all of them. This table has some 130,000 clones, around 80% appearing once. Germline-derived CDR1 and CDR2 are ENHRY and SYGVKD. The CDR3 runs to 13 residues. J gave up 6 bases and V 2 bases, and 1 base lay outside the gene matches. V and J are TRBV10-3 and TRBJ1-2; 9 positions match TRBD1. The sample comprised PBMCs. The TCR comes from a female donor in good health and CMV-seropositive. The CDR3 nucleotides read TGTGCCATCAGTGAGGGACAGGGGAATGGCTACACCTTC. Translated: CAISEGQGNGYTF.